These T cell receptor beta chains were read from a single sample in a study of CD8 T cells in ankylosing spondylitis. One entry per CDR3 protein, called by TCRdb with MiXCR from the 5' RACE reads. The data show a few hundred thousand distinct CDR3 sequences, with approximately 11% seen just once and around 7% held by the top ten. The sample was blood, either unsorted or a sorted T cell fraction (not recorded which). These receptors came from a male donor with ankylosing spondylitis or in good health (not recorded which). The CDR3 runs from the conserved cysteine through the conserved F or W. The D gene is left open where the match is weak. Some rows mark clone size as missing; the rest say once, few, many or name a class of expanded clone.

v_gene	j_gene	d_gene	abundance	CDR3nt	CDR3aa
TRBV29-1	TRBJ1-1	NA	many	TGCAGCGTTATCTGGGCCACTGAAGCTTTCTTT	CSVIWATEAFF
TRBV3-1	TRBJ2-7	NA	NA	TGTGCCAGCAGCCCCTCGGCCGCCGTTGCCTACGAGCAGTACTTC	CASSPSAAVAYEQYF
TRBV3-1	TRBJ2-1	NA	few	TGTGCCAGCAGCCAAGATCTGGCTACCGAGCAGTTCTTC	CASSQDLATEQFF
TRBV7-9	TRBJ2-1	NA	medium-sized	TGTGCCAGCAGCTCCTTAGCGGCTTACAATGAGCAGTTCTTC	CASSSLAAYNEQFF
TRBV6-6	TRBJ2-7	NA	NA	TGTGCCAGCAGTTACGTCCCATCCTACGAGCAGTACTTC	CASSYVPSYEQYF
TRBV5-1	TRBJ2-3	TRBD1	many	TGCGCCAGCTTCACCCCGGGACAGGGGACAGATACGCAGTATTTT	CASFTPGQGTDTQYF
TRBV28	TRBJ1-1	NA	few	TGTGCCAGCAGTTATACAGGGACTCGAATTATATTGAACACTGAAGCTTTCTTT	CASSYTGTRIILNTEAFF
TRBV5-6	TRBJ2-7	NA	once	TGTGCCAGCAGCTTGGGCCCGCCTGTGCGAGAGCAGTACTTC	CASSLGPPVREQYF
TRBV18	TRBJ2-6	TRBD1	NA	TGTGCCAGCCCACCACGACAGGGCTCAGGGGCCAACGTCCTGACTTTC	CASPPRQGSGANVLTF
TRBV24-1	TRBJ2-1	TRBD2	NA	TGTGCCACCAGTGATTTCGGGAGCGGGAGGGCCTCCAATGAGCAGTTCTTC	CATSDFGSGRASNEQFF
TRBV12-3/TRBV12-4	TRBJ1-2	NA	many	TGTGCCAGCAGTTTCGTGGCGGGAGGCTACACCTTC	CASSFVAGGYTF
TRBV11-3	TRBJ2-3	NA	NA	TGTGCCAGCTCGGTTTTGGGCACAGATACGCAGTATTTT	CASSVLGTDTQYF
TRBV5-1	TRBJ2-3	NA	few	TGCGCCAGCAGCTTATTTCCGGGGAGTGCGGATACGCAGTATTTT	CASSLFPGSADTQYF
TRBV6-4	TRBJ2-1	NA	many	TGTGCCAGCAGTGACTCGAGCGGCTCCTACAATGAGCAGTTCTTC	CASSDSSGSYNEQFF
TRBV20-1	TRBJ2-1	NA	many	TGCAGTGCTAGAGTCGGGACCTTTGGAGATGAGCAGTTCTTC	CSARVGTFGDEQFF
TRBV2	TRBJ2-1	NA	many	TGTGCCAGCAGTAGCCGGTCAGGATCCTACAATGAGCAGTTCTTC	CASSSRSGSYNEQFF
TRBV20-1	TRBJ1-2	TRBD1	many	TGCAGTGCTAGGGGGGACAGGGGCGATGCTAACTATGGCTACACCTTC	CSARGDRGDANYGYTF
TRBV9	TRBJ2-7	NA	many	TGTGCCAGCAGCGTAGATGGGGTTTACTACGAGCAGTACTTC	CASSVDGVYYEQYF
TRBV28	TRBJ2-7	NA	many	TGTGCCAGCAGTTTATTCTTACAGGGCTCCAACGAGCAGTACTTC	CASSLFLQGSNEQYF
TRBV12-3/TRBV12-4	TRBJ2-5	NA	NA	TGTGCCAGCAGTTTATTGGGGGTTTTGACCCAGTACTTC	CASSLLGVLTQYF
TRBV14	TRBJ2-1	NA	few	TGTGCCAGCAGCCAAGATCTCATCATAGCCGAAGAGCAGTTCTTC	CASSQDLIIAEEQFF
TRBV5-1	TRBJ2-1	TRBD2	many	TGCGCCAGCAGCTATCTAGCGGGAGCGGGAAACAATGAGCAGTTCTTC	CASSYLAGAGNNEQFF
TRBV29-1	TRBJ2-2	TRBD1	many	TGCAGCGTTGAATTCGGCCGGGGACAGTACACCGGGGAGCTGTTTTTT	CSVEFGRGQYTGELFF
TRBV6-2/TRBV6-3	TRBJ1-1	NA	NA	TGTGCCAGCCTGTATGGCACTGAAGCTTTCTTT	CASLYGTEAFF
TRBV28	TRBJ2-3	TRBD2	many	TGTGCCAGCAGAGCCTCGGCGGGAGGGCCCTCAGATACGCAGTATTTT	CASRASAGGPSDTQYF
TRBV9	TRBJ2-1	NA	many	TGTGCCAGCAGCGTAAGGAGGGGAAACAATGAGCAGTTCTTC	CASSVRRGNNEQFF
TRBV24-1	TRBJ2-1	NA	many	TGTGCCACCAGTGAGACGGGTTACAATGAGCAGTTCTTC	CATSETGYNEQFF
TRBV5-1	TRBJ1-1	NA	many	TGCGCCAGCAGCTTGAGTTGGGTGGGGGACACTGAAGCTTTCTTT	CASSLSWVGDTEAFF
TRBV5-1	TRBJ1-4	TRBD1	many	TGCGCCAGCAGCTTGGTGGCAGGGGGCGATGAAAAACTGTTTTTT	CASSLVAGGDEKLFF
TRBV18	TRBJ2-7	TRBD2	NA	TGTGCCAGCTCACGAACGGGGACTAGCGGGGTTAGCTCCTACGAGCAGTACTTC	CASSRTGTSGVSSYEQYF
TRBV7-2	TRBJ2-3	NA	few	TGTGCCAGCAGCTTACCGGTGTTCACAGATACGCAGTATTTT	CASSLPVFTDTQYF
TRBV9	TRBJ2-5	NA	many	TGTGCCAGCAGCGTAAAACCTACGCAACTAGAGACCCAGTACTTC	CASSVKPTQLETQYF
TRBV6-2/TRBV6-3	TRBJ2-6	NA	NA	TGTGCCAGCAGGAGACAGCCGCTCTCTGGGGCCAACGTCCTGACTTTC	CASRRQPLSGANVLTF
TRBV5-1	TRBJ2-1	NA	many	TGCGCCAGCAGCTTCCGTGAGTCATACAATGAGCAGTTCTTC	CASSFRESYNEQFF
TRBV12-3/TRBV12-4	TRBJ1-3	NA	few	TGTGCCAGCTTTAGCCCAGTCGGTATCTCTGGAAACACCATATATTTT	CASFSPVGISGNTIYF
TRBV29-1	TRBJ2-1	TRBD2	many	TGCAGCGTCATTAGCGGGAGGGCCAATGAGCAGTTCTTC	CSVISGRANEQFF
TRBV5-4	TRBJ2-7	TRBD2	few	TGTGCCACCAGGACTAGTCCCGCCTCCTACGAGCAGTACTTC	CATRTSPASYEQYF
TRBV20-1	TRBJ2-5	TRBD2	once	TGCACTGCTAGGATGGAGGGGAGGGAGTGGGAGACCCAGTACTTC	CTARMEGREWETQYF
TRBV5-1	TRBJ2-2	TRBD1	few	TGCGCCAGCAGCTTGGTGCAGGGGGTTACCGGGGAGCTGTTTTTT	CASSLVQGVTGELFF
TRBV20-1	TRBJ2-3	TRBD2	NA	TGCAGTGCTAGAGATCCCCGACTAGCGGTCACAGATACGCAGTATTTT	CSARDPRLAVTDTQYF
TRBV7-9	TRBJ2-3	NA	NA	TGTGCCAGCAGCCACTTGGATGGGCGAGGAACGCAGTATTTT	CASSHLDGRGTQYF
TRBV24-1	TRBJ1-5	NA	few	TGTGCCACCAGTTCAGGTTTGCCGAATCAGCCCCAGCATTTT	CATSSGLPNQPQHF
TRBV5-1	TRBJ2-6	NA	many	TGCGCCAGCAGTGAGAACTCTGGGGCCAACGTCCTGACTTTC	CASSENSGANVLTF
TRBV7-8	TRBJ2-1	TRBD2	many	TGTGCCAGCAGCTTGGCTAGCGGGAGCTATGAGCAGTTCTTC	CASSLASGSYEQFF
TRBV28	TRBJ2-2	NA	many	TGTGCCAGCAGGTTATCAGGGGCACCCACCGGGGAGCTGTTTTTT	CASRLSGAPTGELFF
TRBV28	TRBJ1-2	NA	many	TGTGCCAGCACCCTGGGGGGACTCCACAGTAACTATGGCTACACCTTC	CASTLGGLHSNYGYTF
TRBV18	TRBJ2-1	NA	many	TGTGCCAGCTCCCACAGGAAATCTGCACCGGGGAGTGAGCAGTTCTTC	CASSHRKSAPGSEQFF
TRBV20-1	TRBJ2-7	TRBD1	many	TGCAGTGTCCCGGACAGGGCCCACGAGCAGTACTTC	CSVPDRAHEQYF
TRBV7-2	TRBJ2-1	NA	few	TGTGCCAGCAGCTTATTGCGGAACTACAATGAGCAGTTCTTC	CASSLLRNYNEQFF
TRBV29-1	TRBJ2-7	TRBD1	many	TGCAGCGCTAACAGGGGTGTCAACGAGCAGTACTTC	CSANRGVNEQYF
TRBV2	TRBJ2-7	NA	NA	TGTGCCATCACCGGGACGGAAAAAATTTTATCCTACGAGCAGTACTTC	CAITGTEKILSYEQYF
TRBV5-1	TRBJ2-1	TRBD2	few	TGCGCCAGCAGCTTTCGGAGTGGGACTAGCGGGAGTTATGAGCAGTTCTTC	CASSFRSGTSGSYEQFF
TRBV20-1	TRBJ1-5	NA	many	TGCAGTGTCCAGGCAAGCGTTAATCAGCCCCAGCATTTT	CSVQASVNQPQHF
TRBV7-9	TRBJ2-7	TRBD2	many	TGTGCCAGCAGCTTTGGGACTAGAGGCGAGCAGTACTTC	CASSFGTRGEQYF